These 25 T cell receptor beta chains came from one sample sequenced in a study of shared clonotypes between healthy human individuals (dated by TCRdb to about 2020). CD8 naive samples consisted of CD45RO-negative cells that were positively selected for CCR7, yielding a CD45RA+CCR7+ population without TemRA cells. Receptors were amplified or captured by the immunoSEQ multiplex PCR assay. TCRdb obtained this table from immuneACCESS and retained in-frame rearrangements with V and J assigned. These tables miss some clones; where compared with another copy, unresolved V genes account for less than half of the shortfall, and the remainder is unexplained. This sample is represented by 1.5 million to 2.5 million clones; approximately 95% of them were singletons. The top ten hold roughly 1.2% of the sample. The material sequenced was naive CD8+ T cells sorted from blood. Sample cell subset or site, as interpreted from the label and publication: CD45RA+CCR7+. Receptors were obtained from a man aged 18 to 30 in good health.

The CDR3 region has the DNA TGTGCCACCAGCAGAGGGACTGTTTTGCTGGATGAAAAACTGTTTTTT. Protein sequence: CATSRGTVLLDEKLFF. The V and J genes are TRBV15 and TRBJ1-4; D not resolved. V lost 1 base and J 6 bases, leaving 15 bases between the germline ends. This CDR3 is 16 amino acids long. Germline CDR1 is LNHNV and CDR2 is YYDKDF (reference sequence).

J is TRBJ2-3 and V is TRBV7-9; 13 bases agree with TRBD2. Germline V lookup: CDR1 SEHNR, CDR2 FQNEAQ (reference sequence). The junction had 8 bases not matched to a gene; V was cut back by 5 bases and J by 3 bases. The CDR3 extends over 17 amino acids. DNA of the CDR3: TGTGCCAGCAGCACGCCGACTAGCGGGGGGTATACAGATACGCAGTATTTT. Translating gives CASSTPTSGGYTDTQYF.

The genes are TRBV5-6 and TRBJ2-7; 8 bases line up with TRBD2. This CDR3 spans 14 amino acids. V trimming: 5 bases; J trimming: 5 bases; junction bases outside the gene matches: 9. Looked up from germline, CDR1 is SGHDT and CDR2 is YYEEEE. The CDR3 spells CASSQAGGPNEQYF. As DNA, the CDR3 is TGTGCCAGCAGTCAGGCGGGAGGTCCCAACGAGCAGTACTTC.

This clone was detected only once. The V and J genes are TRBV6-6 and TRBJ2-5; tentatively, D is TRBD1 (6 bases). The CDR3 spans 16 residues. Trimming took 6 bases from V and 4 from J, leaving 21 bases between them. Germline-derived CDR1 and CDR2 are MNHNY and SVGAGI (reference sequence). In DNA form, the CDR3 reads TGTGCCAGCAGCCCTACGAGCGGAGTAGGGGGAGAGACCCAGTACTTC. This codes for CASSPTSGVGGETQYF.

The table lists this clone with a count of one. Other DNA variants within this sample encode the same CDR3. The CDR3 reads CASSSRTSGSQETQYF. Written as DNA, the CDR3 is TGTGCCAGCAGCTCCCGGACTAGCGGGAGCCAAGAGACCCAGTACTTC. V is TRBV7-9 and J is TRBJ2-5, with 13 bases that match TRBD2. Germline V gene lookup returns CDR1 SEHNR and CDR2 FQNEAQ (reference sequence). V lost 4 bases and J lost 1; bases outside the gene matches: 3. The CDR3 is made up of 16 amino acids. The variable domain in full, completed from reference TRBV7-9 and TRBJ2-5, reads DTGVSQNPRHKITKRGQNVTFRCDPISEHNRLYWYRQTLGQGPEFLTYFQNEAQLEKSRLLSDRFSAERPKGSFSTLEIQRTEQGDSAMYLCASSSRTSGSQETQYFGPGTRLLVL.

This clone was seen a handful of times. This sample also contains other DNA sequences that code for the same CDR3. The chain recombines TRBV7-9 with TRBJ2-1; D unclear. V lost 1 base and J lost 6, with 4 bases in between. The CDR3 has 12 amino acids. CDR1 and CDR2 (germline): SEHNR, FQNEAQ (reference sequence). In nucleotides, the CDR3 is TGTGCCAGCAGCTTAGATGGCAATGAGCAGTTCTTC. Translation: CASSLDGNEQFF. The full variable domain, its missing parts supplied by reference TRBV7-9 and TRBJ2-1, is DTGVSQNPRHKITKRGQNVTFRCDPISEHNRLYWYRQTLGQGPEFLTYFQNEAQLEKSRLLSDRFSAERPKGSFSTLEIQRTEQGDSAMYLCASSLDGNEQFFGPGTRLTVL.

The genes are TRBV6-5 and TRBJ2-3; the match to TRBD2 covers 7 bases. The CDR3 is 15 amino acids. V dropped 1 base and J dropped 4; count of bases not matched to a gene: 5. CDR1 and CDR2 (germline): MNHEY, SVGAGI. This CDR3 is CASSYFAGAADTQYF. CDR3 bases: TGTGCCAGCAGTTACTTCGCGGGAGCGGCAGATACGCAGTATTTT.

The V and J genes are TRBV27 and TRBJ2-7, with D perhaps TRBD2 (5 bases). V lost 0 bases, J lost 7 bases, and 22 bases lay in between. Per germline, CDR1 MNHEY and CDR2 SMNVEV (reference sequence). The CDR3 is 17 residues long. The CDR3 nucleotides read TGTGCCAGCAGTTTATCCCCTTTAGGGCGGGCCCCCGAGGAGCAGTACTTC. Its translation: CASSLSPLGRAPEEQYF.

The chain combines TRBV7-9 with TRBJ1-2, with D maybe TRBD1 (6 bases). Trimming shortened V by 3 bases and J by 5 bases, and 22 bases separated the two germline ends. In germline, CDR1 is SEHNR, CDR2 FQNEAQ (reference sequence). The CDR3 loop spans 17 amino acids. The CDR3 loop reads CASSFLEGDGSLYGYTF. The CDR3, as DNA: TGTGCCAGCAGCTTCCTCGAGGGGGACGGATCATTATATGGCTACACCTTC.

The CDR3 DNA reads TGTGCCACCAGCAGAGGAAGGGATACGCAGTATTTT. Its protein product is CATSRGRDTQYF. V and J are TRBV15 and TRBJ2-3, with unresolved D. V lost 1 base, J lost 6 bases, and 5 bases lay in between. The CDR3 covers 12 residues. Per germline, CDR1 LNHNV and CDR2 YYDKDF (reference sequence).

The J gene is TRBJ2-1, the V gene TRBV6-5; either TRBD1 or TRBD2 may supply D (5 bases each). The CDR3 sequence is 16 residues long. Trimming left V 2 bases short and J 2 bases short, with 13 bases between. Looked up from germline, CDR1 is MNHEY and CDR2 is SVGAGI. CDR3 protein: CASSYRAGTPYNEQFF. CDR3 nucleotide sequence: TGTGCCAGCAGTTACAGGGCAGGGACCCCCTACAATGAGCAGTTCTTC.

Of note for this clone: The identical CDR3 is also encoded by other nucleotide sequences in the sample. V is TRBV6-5 and J is TRBJ1-2; D gene ambiguous. The ends were cut back, 5 bases at V and 5 bases at J, with 9 bases in the middle. The CDR3 length is 12 residues. Germline CDR1 is MNHEY and CDR2 is SVGAGI. CDR3 DNA sequence: TGTGCCAGCAGTACTGCGGGATATGGCTACACCTTC. Residues: CASSTAGYGYTF.

V usage is TRBV19 and J usage is TRBJ2-7, with D uncertain. This CDR3 contains 13 residues. V dropped 1 base and J dropped 3 bases, with 7 bases sitting between them. CDR1 LNHDA and CDR2 SQIVND come from the germline V gene (reference sequence). The CDR3, as DNA: TGTGCCAGTAGTATAGCTACGAACTACGAGCAGTACTTC. It yields the protein CASSIATNYEQYF.

The chain joins TRBV7-9 to TRBJ2-7; D might be TRBD1 or TRBD2, each matching 6 bases. This CDR3 has 15 amino acids. The germline gives CDR1 SEHNR, CDR2 FQNEAQ (reference sequence). V lost 1 base, J lost 2 bases, and 12 bases lay in between. The CDR3 loop reads CASSLEQGGPYEQYF. The CDR3 region has the DNA TGTGCCAGCAGCTTAGAACAAGGGGGGCCCTACGAGCAGTACTTC.

The chain carries TRBV10-2 and TRBJ1-1; 7 positions agree with TRBD1. V lost 10 bases, J lost 5 bases, and 4 bases stayed unmatched. Germline V gene sequence: CDR1 WSHSY, CDR2 SAAADI. This CDR3 is built from 11 residues. The CDR3 loop reads CAIQQGTEAFF. The DNA for the CDR3 is TGCGCCATTCAACAGGGGACTGAAGCTTTCTTT.

The chain links TRBV6-5 to TRBJ2-5, with 7 bases that match TRBD2. With V trimmed by 2 bases and J by 5 bases, 8 bases remained unmatched. The CDR3 contains 15 residues. Germline V gene data show CDR1 as MNHEY and CDR2 as SVGAGI. CDR3 sequence: CASSYGEGLEETQYF. CDR3 DNA sequence: TGTGCCAGCAGTTACGGGGAGGGGCTTGAGGAGACCCAGTACTTC.

V gene TRBV5-4 combines with J gene TRBJ2-2; 11 positions agree with TRBD1. The V and J ends lost 3 bases and 6 bases, in that order; junction bases with no gene match: 4. CDR1 SGHNT and CDR2 YYREEE come from the germline V gene (reference sequence). The CDR3 length is 15 residues. CDR3 in DNA: TGTGCCAGCAGCTCAGGACAGGGGGCGGCCGGGGAGCTGTTTTTT. It specifies CASSSGQGAAGELFF.

V gene TRBV10-3 combines with J gene TRBJ2-7, with D possibly TRBD1 on 9 matching bases. The CDR3 totals 16 residues. Between the trimmed V and J ends, which lost 8 bases and 5 bases, there was a span of 25 bases. Germline CDR1 reads ENHRY; CDR2 reads SYGVKD. CDR3 amino acids: CAIERGTGTGRNEQYF. The CDR3 nucleotides are TGTGCCATCGAGCGGGGGACCGGGACAGGGAGGAACGAGCAGTACTTC.

The rearrangement joins TRBV28 to TRBJ1-5, with 7 bases matching TRBD1. The germline gives CDR1 MDHEN, CDR2 SYDVKM. The V and J ends lost 6 bases and 9 bases, in that order; junction bases with no gene match: 11. CDR3 length: 14 amino acids. CDR3 loop: CASRVDRVVSPQHF. CDR3 coding DNA: TGTGCCAGCAGGGTCGACAGGGTTGTTTCGCCCCAGCATTTT.

The chain is built from TRBV27 and TRBJ1-1, with D maybe TRBD1 (5 bases). Trimming shortened V by 5 bases and J by 2 bases, and 12 bases separated the two germline ends. Germline loops: CDR1 MNHEY, CDR2 SMNVEV (reference sequence). This CDR3 contains 14 residues. CDR3 sequence: CASSIFRANTEAFF. CDR3 DNA: TGTGCCAGCAGTATCTTCAGGGCCAACACTGAAGCTTTCTTT.

The chain recombines TRBV14 with TRBJ2-7; no clear D gene. The V end was cut by 3 bases, the J end by 3 bases, with 12 bases between. Germline V gene sequence: CDR1 SGHDN, CDR2 FVKESK. The CDR3 contains 14 residues. The DNA of the CDR3 is TGTGCCAGCAGCCATCTAGTTGGTGACTACGAGCAGTACTTC. As protein: CASSHLVGDYEQYF.

V is TRBV6-5 and J is TRBJ2-3; no clear D. The CDR3 length is 12 residues. Germline CDR1 is MNHEY and CDR2 is SVGAGI. V was cut by 8 bases and J by 0 bases, with 6 bases left in between. Here the CDR3 DNA reads TGTGCCAGCGGACCAAGCACAGATACGCAGTATTTT. This gives the protein CASGPSTDTQYF.

This rearrangement joins TRBV9 to TRBJ2-4, with D possibly TRBD1 on 5 matching bases. V was clipped by 4 bases and J by 2 bases, with 13 bases between them. Per the germline V gene, CDR1 is SGDLS and CDR2 is YYNGEE. The CDR3 is 15 residues long. The CDR3 DNA sequence: TGTGCCAGCAGCATTTCTTCAGGGACCAAAAACATTCAGTACTTC. Protein product: CASSISSGTKNIQYF.

This chain connects TRBV11-2 to TRBJ1-1; weak D call: TRBD1 (5 bases). V was cut by 2 bases and J by 1 base, with 8 bases left in between. Germline values: CDR1 SGHAT, CDR2 FQNNGV. The CDR3 spans 14 residues. CDR3 in amino acids: CASSLIGTNTEAFF. CDR3 bases: TGTGCCAGCAGCTTAATCGGGACGAACACTGAAGCTTTCTTT.

This clone was found once. V and J are TRBV13 and TRBJ1-4; D is uncertain. V lost 0 bases to trimming and J lost 1 base, with 9 bases between them. Germline V lookup: CDR1 PRHDT, CDR2 FYEKMQ (reference sequence). The CDR3 is made up of 16 amino acids. Here the CDR3 DNA reads TGTGCCAGCAGCTTAGGGCACGACGGAACTAATGAAAAACTGTTTTTT. Its translation: CASSLGHDGTNEKLFF.